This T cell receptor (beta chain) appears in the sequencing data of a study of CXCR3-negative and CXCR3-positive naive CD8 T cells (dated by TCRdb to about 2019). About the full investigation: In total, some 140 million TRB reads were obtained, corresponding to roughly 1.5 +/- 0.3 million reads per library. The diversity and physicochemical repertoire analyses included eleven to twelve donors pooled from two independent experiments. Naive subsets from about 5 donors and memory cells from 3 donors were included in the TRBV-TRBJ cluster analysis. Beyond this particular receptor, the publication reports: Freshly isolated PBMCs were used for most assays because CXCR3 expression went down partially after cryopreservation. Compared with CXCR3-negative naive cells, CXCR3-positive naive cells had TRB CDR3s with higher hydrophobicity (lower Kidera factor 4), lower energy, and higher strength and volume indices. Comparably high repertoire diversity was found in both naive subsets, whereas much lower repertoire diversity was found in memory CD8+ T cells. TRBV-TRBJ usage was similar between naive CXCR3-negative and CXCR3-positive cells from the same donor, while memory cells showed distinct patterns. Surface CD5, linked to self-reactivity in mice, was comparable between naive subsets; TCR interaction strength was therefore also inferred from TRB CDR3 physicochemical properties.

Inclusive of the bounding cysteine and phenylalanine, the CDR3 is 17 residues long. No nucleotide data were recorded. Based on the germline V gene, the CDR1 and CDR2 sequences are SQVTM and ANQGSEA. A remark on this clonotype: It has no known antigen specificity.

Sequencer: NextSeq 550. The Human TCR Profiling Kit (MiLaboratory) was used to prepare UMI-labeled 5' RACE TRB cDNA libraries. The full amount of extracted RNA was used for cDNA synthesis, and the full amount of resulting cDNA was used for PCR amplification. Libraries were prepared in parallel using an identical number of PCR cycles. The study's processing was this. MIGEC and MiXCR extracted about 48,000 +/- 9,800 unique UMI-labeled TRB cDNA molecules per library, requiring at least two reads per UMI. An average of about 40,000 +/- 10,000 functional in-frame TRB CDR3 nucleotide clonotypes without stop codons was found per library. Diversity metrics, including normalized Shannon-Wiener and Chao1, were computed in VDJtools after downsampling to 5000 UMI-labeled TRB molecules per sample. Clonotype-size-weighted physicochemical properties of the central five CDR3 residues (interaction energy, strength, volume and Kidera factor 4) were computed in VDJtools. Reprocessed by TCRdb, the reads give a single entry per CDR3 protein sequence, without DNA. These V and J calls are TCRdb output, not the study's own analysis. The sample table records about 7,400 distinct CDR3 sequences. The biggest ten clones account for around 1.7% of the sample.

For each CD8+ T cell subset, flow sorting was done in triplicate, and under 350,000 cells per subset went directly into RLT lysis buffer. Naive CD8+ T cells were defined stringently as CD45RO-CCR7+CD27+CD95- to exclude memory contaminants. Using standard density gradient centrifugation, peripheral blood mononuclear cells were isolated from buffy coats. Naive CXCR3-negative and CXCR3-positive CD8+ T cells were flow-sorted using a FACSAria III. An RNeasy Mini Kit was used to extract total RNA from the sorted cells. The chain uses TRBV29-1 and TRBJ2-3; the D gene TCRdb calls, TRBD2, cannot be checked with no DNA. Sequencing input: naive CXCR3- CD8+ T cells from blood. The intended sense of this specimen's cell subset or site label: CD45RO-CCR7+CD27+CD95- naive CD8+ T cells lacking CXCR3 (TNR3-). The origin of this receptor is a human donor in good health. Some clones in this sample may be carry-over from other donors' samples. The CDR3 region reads CSVEDPGSPAGADTQYF.